One sample yielded the 7 T cell receptor beta chains listed below, sequenced in a study of vaccination and CD4 T cells after COVID-19 (dated by TCRdb to 2022 to 2024). Read against the paper, the sample's time point label means: late sampling 161 to 241 days after vaccination in three convalescent patients. Taken with the paper, the label for treatment or condition translates to: approximately 9-day PBMC culture with coronavirus spike peptide pools or control peptides (ViraFEST assay). These receptors' targets are unknown. Libraries were built with PCR. The listed sequencing device is Illumina iSeq 100. DNA from cultured CD4+ T cells was subjected to TCR sequencing with the Oncomine TCR Beta short-read assay at the Johns Hopkins FTIC core. TCRdb applied fastp at Q25 and MiXCR to the public reads, then kept only in-frame beta chains. Every entry covers one CDR3 protein and lists the most common genes and DNA from its rows. The sample contains around 25,000 distinct CDR3 sequences, over 25% of them found a single time. The biggest ten clones account for about 7.1% of the sample.

Sequenced here: CD4+ T cells from blood, cultured in vitro, sampled about 7 months after SARS-CoV-2 vaccination. The receptor set was obtained from a human donor who had recovered from COVID-19.

This clonotype was picked up a small number of times. The chain's CDR3 is CASRTSGARSRQYF. The CDR3 DNA reads TGTGCCAGCAGGACTTCCGGGGCGAGGTCGCGGCAGTACTTC. V is TRBV6-1 and J is TRBJ2-7; tentatively, D is TRBD1 or TRBD2 (5 bases each). The germline V gene encodes CDR1 MNHNS and CDR2 SASEGT. V gave up 6 bases and J gave up 9 bases, with 21 bases separating them. The CDR3 has 14 residues.

The chain employs TRBV6-1 and TRBJ2-7; 10 nucleotides line up with TRBD1. This CDR3 has 15 residues. Germline lookup yields CDR1 MNHNS and CDR2 SASEGT. V dropped 1 base and J dropped 2; count of bases not matched to a gene: 2. The chain's CDR3 is CASSEEGTGAYEQYF. The CDR3 coding sequence is TGTGCCAGCAGTGAAGAGGGGACAGGGGCCTACGAGCAGTACTTC.

The V call is TRBV7-2, the J call TRBJ1-2; 8 bases are a match to TRBD1. The germline gives CDR1 SGHTA, CDR2 FQGNSA. V lost 4 bases, J lost 7 bases, and 5 bases stayed unmatched. The CDR3 is 13 amino acids. The CDR3 DNA follows: TGTGCCAGCAGCTCCAGGGGGCGCTTTGGCTACACCTTC. Translated, it gives CASSSRGRFGYTF.

The V gene is TRBV5-1, the J gene TRBJ2-7; 7 positions agree with TRBD1. The CDR3 spans 13 residues. Germline V CDR1 and CDR2: SGHRS, YFSETQ. J gave up 5 bases and V 4 bases, and 6 bases lay outside the gene matches. In nucleotides, the CDR3 is TGCGCCAGCAGCCTGCAGGGGGACCACGAGCAGTACTTC. Encoded protein: CASSLQGDHEQYF.

The chain recombines TRBV5-4 with TRBJ2-7; D is perhaps TRBD1 (6 bases). With 0 bases removed from V and 0 bases from J, the gap between germline ends came to 10 bases. The length of the CDR3 is 15 residues. The germline V gene encodes CDR1 SGHNT and CDR2 YYREEE (reference sequence). CDR3 in amino acids: CASSLGQDSSYEQYF. CDR3 nucleotide sequence: TGTGCCAGCAGCTTGGGACAGGATAGCTCCTACGAGCAGTACTTC. The full variable domain, its missing parts supplied by reference TRBV5-4 and TRBJ2-7, is ETGVTQSPTHLIKTRGQQVTLRCSSQSGHNTVSWYQQALGQGPQFIFQYYREEENGRGNFPPRFSGLQFPNYSSELNVNALELDDSALYLCASSLGQDSSYEQYFGPGTRLTVT.

The chain recombines TRBV28 with TRBJ2-5; perhaps D is TRBD1 or TRBD2 (7 bases each). The V gene lost 7 bases and the J gene lost 1 base, with 19 bases spanning the gap. Germline V gene data show CDR1 as MDHEN and CDR2 as SYDVKM. The CDR3 is made up of 16 amino acids. As DNA, the CDR3 is TGTGCCAGCACCTCTCCAGGGGGGGCAGCCCAAGAGACCCAGTACTTC. Translated, it gives CASTSPGGAAQETQYF.

The genes are TRBV6-1 and TRBJ2-1; possibly TRBD2 for D (6 bases). V lost 4 bases and J 0 bases, leaving 13 bases between the germline ends. CDR1 is MNHNS and CDR2 is SASEGT in the germline V gene. The CDR3 is made up of 16 amino acids. CDR3 in DNA: TGTGCCAGCAGTGGAAGAACGGGAGCCTCCTACAATGAGCAGTTCTTC. Residues: CASSGRTGASYNEQFF.